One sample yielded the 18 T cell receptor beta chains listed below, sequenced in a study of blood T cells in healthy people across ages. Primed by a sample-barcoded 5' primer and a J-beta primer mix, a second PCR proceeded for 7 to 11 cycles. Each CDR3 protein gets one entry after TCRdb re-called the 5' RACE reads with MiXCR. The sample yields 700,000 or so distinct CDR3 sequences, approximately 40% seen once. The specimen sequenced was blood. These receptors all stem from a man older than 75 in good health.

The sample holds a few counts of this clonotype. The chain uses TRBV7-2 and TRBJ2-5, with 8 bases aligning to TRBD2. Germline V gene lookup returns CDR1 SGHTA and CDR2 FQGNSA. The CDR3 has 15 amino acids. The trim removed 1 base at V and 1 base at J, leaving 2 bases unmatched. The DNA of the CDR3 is TGTGCCAGCAGCTTAGGTGCGGGGGGCCAAGAGACCCAGTACTTC. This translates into CASSLGAGGQETQYF.

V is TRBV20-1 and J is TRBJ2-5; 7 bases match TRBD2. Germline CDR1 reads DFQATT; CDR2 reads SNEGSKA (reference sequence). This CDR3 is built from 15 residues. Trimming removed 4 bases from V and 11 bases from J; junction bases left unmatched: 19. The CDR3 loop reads CSATGAGFRFNEQYF. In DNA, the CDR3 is TGCAGTGCTACCGGAGCGGGGTTTCGATTCAATGAGCAGTACTTC.

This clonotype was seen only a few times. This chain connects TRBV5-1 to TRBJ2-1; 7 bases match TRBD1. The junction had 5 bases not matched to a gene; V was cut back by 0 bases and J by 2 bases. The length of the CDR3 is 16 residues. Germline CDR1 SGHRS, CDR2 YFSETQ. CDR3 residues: CASSLAEGQPYNEQFF. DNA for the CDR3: TGCGCCAGCAGCTTGGCCGAGGGACAGCCCTACAATGAGCAGTTCTTC.

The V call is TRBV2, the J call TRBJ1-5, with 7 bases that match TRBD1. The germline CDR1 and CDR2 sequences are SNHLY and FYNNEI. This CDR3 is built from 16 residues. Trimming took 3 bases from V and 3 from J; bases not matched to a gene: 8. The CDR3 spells CASSDYRDSYNQPQHF. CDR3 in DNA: TGTGCCAGCAGTGATTACCGGGACAGCTACAATCAGCCCCAGCATTTT.

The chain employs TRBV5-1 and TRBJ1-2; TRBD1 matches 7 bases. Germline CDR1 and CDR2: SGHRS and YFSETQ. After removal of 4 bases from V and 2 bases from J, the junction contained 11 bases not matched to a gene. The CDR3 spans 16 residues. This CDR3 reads CASSAQQGPPNYGYTF. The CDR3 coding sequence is TGCGCCAGCAGCGCCCAACAGGGGCCGCCGAACTATGGCTACACCTTC. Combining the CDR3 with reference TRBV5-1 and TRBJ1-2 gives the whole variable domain KAGVTQTPRYLIKTRGQQVTLSCSPISGHRSVSWYQQTPGQGLQFLFEYFSETQRNKGNFPGRFSGRQFSNSRSEMNVSTLELGDSALYLCASSAQQGPPNYGYTFGSGTRLTVV.

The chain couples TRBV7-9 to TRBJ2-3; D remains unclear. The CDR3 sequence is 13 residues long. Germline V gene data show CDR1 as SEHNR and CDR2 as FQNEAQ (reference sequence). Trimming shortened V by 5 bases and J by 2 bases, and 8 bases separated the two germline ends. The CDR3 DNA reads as TGTGCCAGCAGCCGACCCCCCACAGATACGCAGTATTTT. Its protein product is CASSRPPTDTQYF. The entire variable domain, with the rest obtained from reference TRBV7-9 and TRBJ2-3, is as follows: DTGVSQNPRHKITKRGQNVTFRCDPISEHNRLYWYRQTLGQGPEFLTYFQNEAQLEKSRLLSDRFSAERPKGSFSTLEIQRTEQGDSAMYLCASSRPPTDTQYFGPGTRLTVL.

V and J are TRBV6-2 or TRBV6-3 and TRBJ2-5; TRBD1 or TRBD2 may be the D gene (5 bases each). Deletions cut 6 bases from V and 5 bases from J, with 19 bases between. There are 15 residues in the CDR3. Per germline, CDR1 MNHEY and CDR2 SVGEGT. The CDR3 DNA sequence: TGTGCCAGCAGCCCAAGGCGAGCCGGGGCTGAGACCCAGTACTTC. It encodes CASSPRRAGAETQYF.

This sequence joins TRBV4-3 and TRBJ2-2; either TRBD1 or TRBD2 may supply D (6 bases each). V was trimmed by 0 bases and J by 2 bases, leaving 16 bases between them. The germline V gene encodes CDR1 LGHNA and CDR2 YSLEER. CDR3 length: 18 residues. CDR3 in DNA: TGCGCCAGCAGCCAAGAAGGGGGGCGTTGGGGAAACACCGGGGAGCTGTTTTTT. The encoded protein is CASSQEGGRWGNTGELFF.

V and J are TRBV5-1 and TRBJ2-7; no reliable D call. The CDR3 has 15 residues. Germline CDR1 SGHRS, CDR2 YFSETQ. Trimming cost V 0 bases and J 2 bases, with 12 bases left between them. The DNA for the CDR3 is TGCGCCAGCAGCTTGGAAAGCTCCCCTACCTACGAGCAGTACTTC. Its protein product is CASSLESSPTYEQYF.

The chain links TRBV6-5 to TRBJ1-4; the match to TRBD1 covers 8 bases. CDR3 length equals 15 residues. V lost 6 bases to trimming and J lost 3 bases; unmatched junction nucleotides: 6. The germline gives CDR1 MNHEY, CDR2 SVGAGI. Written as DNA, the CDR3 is TGTGCCAGCAGGCGGTCAGGGGGCCCTAATGAAAAACTGTTTTTT. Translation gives CASRRSGGPNEKLFF.

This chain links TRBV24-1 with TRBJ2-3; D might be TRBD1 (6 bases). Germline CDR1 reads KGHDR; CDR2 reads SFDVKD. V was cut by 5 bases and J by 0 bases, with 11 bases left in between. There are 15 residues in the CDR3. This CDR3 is CATSAPTGSTDTQYF. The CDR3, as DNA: TGTGCCACCAGTGCCCCGACAGGTAGCACAGATACGCAGTATTTT.

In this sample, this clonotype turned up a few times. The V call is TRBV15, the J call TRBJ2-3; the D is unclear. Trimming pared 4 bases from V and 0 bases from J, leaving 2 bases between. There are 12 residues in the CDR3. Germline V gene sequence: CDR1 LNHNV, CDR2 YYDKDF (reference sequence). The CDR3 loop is CATSTSTDTQYF. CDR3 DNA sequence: TGTGCCACCAGCACCAGCACAGATACGCAGTATTTT.

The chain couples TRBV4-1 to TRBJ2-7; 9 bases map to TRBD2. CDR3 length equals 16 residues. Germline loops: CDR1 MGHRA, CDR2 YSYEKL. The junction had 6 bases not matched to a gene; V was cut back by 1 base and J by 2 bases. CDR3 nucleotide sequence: TGCGCCAGCAGCCAAGGGAAAATAGCGGGAGCCTACGAGCAGTACTTC. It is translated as CASSQGKIAGAYEQYF.

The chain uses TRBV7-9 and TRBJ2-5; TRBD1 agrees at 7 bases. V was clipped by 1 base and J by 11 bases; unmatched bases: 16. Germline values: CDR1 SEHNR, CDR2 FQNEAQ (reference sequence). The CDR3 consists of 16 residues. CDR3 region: CASSLGGSTRGNEQYF. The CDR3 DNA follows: TGTGCCAGCAGCTTAGGAGGTAGCACCAGGGGGAATGAGCAGTACTTC.

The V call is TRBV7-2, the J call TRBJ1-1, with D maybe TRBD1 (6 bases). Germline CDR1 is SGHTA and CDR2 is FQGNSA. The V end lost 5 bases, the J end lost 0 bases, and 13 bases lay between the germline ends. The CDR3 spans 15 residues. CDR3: CASSKDRRMNTEAFF. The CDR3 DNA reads TGTGCCAGCAGCAAAGACAGGCGCATGAACACTGAAGCTTTCTTT. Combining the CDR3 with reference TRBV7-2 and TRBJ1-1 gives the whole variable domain GAGVSQSPSNKVTEKGKDVELRCDPISGHTALYWYRQSLGQGLEFLIYFQGNSAPDKSGLPSDRFSAERTGGSVSTLTIQRTQQEDSAVYLCASSKDRRMNTEAFFGQGTRLTVV.

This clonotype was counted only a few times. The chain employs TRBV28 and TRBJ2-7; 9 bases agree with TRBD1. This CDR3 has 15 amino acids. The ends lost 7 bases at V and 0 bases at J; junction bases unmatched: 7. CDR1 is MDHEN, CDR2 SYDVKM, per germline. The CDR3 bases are TGTGCCAGCACAATACAGGGGGCTGGCTCCTACGAGCAGTACTTC. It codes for CASTIQGAGSYEQYF.

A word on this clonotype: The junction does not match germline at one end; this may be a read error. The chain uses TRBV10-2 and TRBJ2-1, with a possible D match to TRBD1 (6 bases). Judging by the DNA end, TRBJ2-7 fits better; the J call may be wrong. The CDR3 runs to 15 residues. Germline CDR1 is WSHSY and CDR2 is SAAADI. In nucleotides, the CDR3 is TGCGCCGGCAGGACGGGGCAGGGGACCTACTACGAGCAGTACTTC. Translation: CAGRTGQGTYYEQYF.

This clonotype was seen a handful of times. The CDR3 bases are TGTGCCAGCAGTTCTCAGGGTTCCTACGAGCAGTACTTC. Protein sequence: CASSSQGSYEQYF. The rearrangement uses TRBV27 and TRBJ2-7; D may be TRBD1 (5 bases). CDR3 length equals 13 residues. Germline V CDR1 and CDR2: MNHEY, SMNVEV (reference sequence). Trimming stripped 4 bases from V and 1 base from J, with 8 bases between.